This T cell receptor beta chain was observed in a study of T-cell reconstitution after alpha-beta-depleted transplantation in children. General study points: Where alpha-beta T cells came from about two months after transplant was reportedly several hundred expanded graft clones. Some patients showed high day-60 TCRbeta diversity, which derived from surviving recipient T cells and thymic progenitors. Newly made T cells mostly supplied T-cell counts and diversity one year after transplant.

This clonotype was detected many times. Its antigen remains unidentified. Germline CDR1 reads SGHAT; CDR2 reads FQNNGV. V was trimmed by 1 base and J by 0 bases, leaving 7 bases between them. The CDR3 is 15 residues long. Unique molecular identifiers were built into the TCRbeta library. In TCRdb, the PCR reads were re-called with MiXCR into one record per CDR3 protein. This sample yields approximately 20,000 distinct CDR3 sequences, of which 10% to 15% are seen a single time; about a third belongs to the top ten. This receptor was taken from a female patient younger than 10 who had a stem cell transplant for congenital amegakaryocytic thrombocytopenia, so the T cells may come from the graft donor. Source: PBMCs, mostly from graft donor cells, taken 60 days after TCRalphabeta/CD19-depleted stem cell transplant. This chain uses TRBV11-2 with TRBJ1-3; the D is unclear. CDR3 DNA: TGTGCCAGCAGCTTAGCTCAAGTCTCTGGAAACACCATATATTTT. This sequence encodes CASSLAQVSGNTIYF.